The clone carrying this TCR beta chain was detected once. Antigen specificity is unknown. TCRdb's table, derived via immunoSEQ multiplex PCR, lists solely in-frame clones and lacks some. Of fewer than 90,000 clones in the sample, approximately 88% are singletons; the top ten hold about 12%. These data come from a study of cytomegalovirus exposure and HLA in healthy donors. About the research overall: The platform used for the approximately 120 validation repertoires matched that of the 666 first-cohort repertoires, a later analysis reported.

After removal of 4 bases from V and 5 bases from J, the junction contained 15 bases not matched to a gene. This CDR3 spans 17 amino acids. Germline CDR1 and CDR2: SGHRS and YFSETQ. Study-wide results and limits: In vitro checks showed that three CMV-associated chains really do target CMV antigens.

V is TRBV5-1 and J is TRBJ1-2; 9 nucleotides match TRBD1. The source of this sequence is a woman aged 18 to 35 in good health and CMV-seropositive. The sample was PBMCs. CDR3 amino acids: CASSLDPGQGGGYGYTF. For the CDR3, the DNA is TGCGCCAGCAGCCTGGACCCGGGACAGGGAGGAGGTTATGGCTACACCTTC.